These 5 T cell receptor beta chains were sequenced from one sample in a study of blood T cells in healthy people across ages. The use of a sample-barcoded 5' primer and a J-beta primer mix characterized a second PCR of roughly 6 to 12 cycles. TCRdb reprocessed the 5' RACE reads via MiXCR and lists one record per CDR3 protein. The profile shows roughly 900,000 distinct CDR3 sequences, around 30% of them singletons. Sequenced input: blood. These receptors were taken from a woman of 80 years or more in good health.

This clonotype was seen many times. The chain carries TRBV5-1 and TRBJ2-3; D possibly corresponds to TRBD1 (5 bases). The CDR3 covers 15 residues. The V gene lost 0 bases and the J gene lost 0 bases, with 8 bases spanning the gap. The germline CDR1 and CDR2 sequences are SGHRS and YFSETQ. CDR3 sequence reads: CASSLARASTDTQYF. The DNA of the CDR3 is TGCGCCAGCAGCTTGGCCAGGGCTAGCACAGATACGCAGTATTTT.

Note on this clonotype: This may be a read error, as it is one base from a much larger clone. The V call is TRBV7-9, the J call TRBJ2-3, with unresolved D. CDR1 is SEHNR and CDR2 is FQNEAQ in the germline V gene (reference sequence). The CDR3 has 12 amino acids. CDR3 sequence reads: CANSKATDTQYF. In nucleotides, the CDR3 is TGTGCCAACAGCAAAGCTACAGATACGCAGTATTTT.

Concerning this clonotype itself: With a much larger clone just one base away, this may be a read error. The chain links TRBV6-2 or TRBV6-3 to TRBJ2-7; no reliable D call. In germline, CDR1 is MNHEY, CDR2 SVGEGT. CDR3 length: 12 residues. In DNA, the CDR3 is TGTGCCAGCAGTTACCAGTCCTACGAGCTGTACTTC. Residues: CASSYQSYELYF.

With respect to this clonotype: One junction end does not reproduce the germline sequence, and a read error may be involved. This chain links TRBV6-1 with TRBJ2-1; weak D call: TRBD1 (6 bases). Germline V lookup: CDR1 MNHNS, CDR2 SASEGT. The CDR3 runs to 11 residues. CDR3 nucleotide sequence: TGTGCCAGCTACAGGGTCGGTGAGCGGTTCTTC. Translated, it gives CASYRVGERFF.

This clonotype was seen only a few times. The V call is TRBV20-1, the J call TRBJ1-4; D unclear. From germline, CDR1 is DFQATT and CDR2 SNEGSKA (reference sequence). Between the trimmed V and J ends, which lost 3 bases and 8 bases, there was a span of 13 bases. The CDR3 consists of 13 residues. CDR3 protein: CSASVPEAEKLFF. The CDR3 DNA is TGCAGTGCTAGCGTTCCGGAGGCCGAAAAACTGTTTTTT.